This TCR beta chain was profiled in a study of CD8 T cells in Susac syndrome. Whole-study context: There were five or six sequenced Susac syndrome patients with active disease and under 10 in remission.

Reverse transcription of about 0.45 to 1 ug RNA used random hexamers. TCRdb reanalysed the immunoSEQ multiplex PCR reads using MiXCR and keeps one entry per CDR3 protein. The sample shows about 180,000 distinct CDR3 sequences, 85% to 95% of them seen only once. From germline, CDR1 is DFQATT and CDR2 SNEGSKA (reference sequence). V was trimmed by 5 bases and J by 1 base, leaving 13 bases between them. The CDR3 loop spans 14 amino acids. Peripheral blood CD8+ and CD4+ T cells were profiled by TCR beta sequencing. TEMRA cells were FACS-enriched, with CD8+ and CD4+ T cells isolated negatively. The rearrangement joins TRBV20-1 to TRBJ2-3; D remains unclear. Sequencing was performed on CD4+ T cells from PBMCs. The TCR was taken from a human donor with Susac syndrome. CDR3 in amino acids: CSAPIKGGTDTQYF. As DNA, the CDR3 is TGCAGTGCTCCTATAAAGGGTGGCACAGATACGCAGTATTTT.